The present entry profiles one TCR beta chain with its context. In the authors' methods: Amplifying reference gene primers gave estimates of nucleated cell counts. Sequenced by immunoSEQ multiplex PCR; TCRdb stores in-frame clones only, minus some. V, J and clone size are taken as reported in that table, and D and trimming were inferred from the DNA itself. The table records more than 110,000 clones, almost 85% of them present only once. The CDR3 runs to 12 residues. From germline, CDR1 is MNHEY and CDR2 SVGAGI. With 6 bases removed from V and 5 bases from J, the gap between germline ends came to 10 bases. The data belong to a study of blood T cell repertoires in COVID-19.

The sequencing input was peripheral blood. The chain couples TRBV6-5 to TRBJ1-2, with D possibly matching TRBD1 (5 bases). This receptor was identified in a man aged 50 to 60 with acute or convalescent COVID-19. CDR3 protein: CASRSRQYGYTF. The CDR3 DNA sequence: TGTGCCAGCAGATCCCGACAGTATGGCTACACCTTC.